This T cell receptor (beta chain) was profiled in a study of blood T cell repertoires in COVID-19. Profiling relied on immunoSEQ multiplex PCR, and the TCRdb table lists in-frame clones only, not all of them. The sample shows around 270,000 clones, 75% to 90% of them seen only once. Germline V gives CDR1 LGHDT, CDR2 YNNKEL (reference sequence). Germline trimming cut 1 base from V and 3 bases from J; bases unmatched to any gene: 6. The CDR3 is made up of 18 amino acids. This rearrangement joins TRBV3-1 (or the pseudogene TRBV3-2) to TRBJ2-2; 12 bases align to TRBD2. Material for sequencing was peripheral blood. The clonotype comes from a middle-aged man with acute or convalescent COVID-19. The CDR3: CASSQALTSGGDTGELFF. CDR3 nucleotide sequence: TGTGCCAGCAGCCAAGCCCTGACTAGCGGGGGAGACACCGGGGAGCTGTTTTTT.